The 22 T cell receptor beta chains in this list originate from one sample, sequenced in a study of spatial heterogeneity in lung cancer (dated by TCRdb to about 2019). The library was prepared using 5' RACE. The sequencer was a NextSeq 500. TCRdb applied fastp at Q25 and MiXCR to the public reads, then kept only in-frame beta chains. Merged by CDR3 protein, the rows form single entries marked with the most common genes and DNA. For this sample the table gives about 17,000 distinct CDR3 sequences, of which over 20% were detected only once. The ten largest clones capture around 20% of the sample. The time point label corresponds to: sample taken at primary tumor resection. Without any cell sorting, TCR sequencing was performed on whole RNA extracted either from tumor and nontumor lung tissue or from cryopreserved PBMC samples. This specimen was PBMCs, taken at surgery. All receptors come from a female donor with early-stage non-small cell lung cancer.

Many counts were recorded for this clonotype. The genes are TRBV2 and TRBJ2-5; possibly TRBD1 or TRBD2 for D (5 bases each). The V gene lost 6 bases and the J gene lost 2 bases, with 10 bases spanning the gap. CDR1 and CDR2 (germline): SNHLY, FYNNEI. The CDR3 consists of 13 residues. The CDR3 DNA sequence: TGTGCCAGCAGCGGGACGACACAAGAGACCCAGTACTTC. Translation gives CASSGTTQETQYF.

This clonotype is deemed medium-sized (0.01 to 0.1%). As DNA, the CDR3 is TGCAGTGCTAGAGAGGGGTCCCATAACTATGGCTACACCTTC. It yields the protein CSAREGSHNYGYTF. V usage is TRBV20-1 and J usage is TRBJ1-2; D unclear. This CDR3 spans 14 amino acids. Germline CDR1 reads DFQATT; CDR2 reads SNEGSKA (reference sequence). V lost 0 bases, J lost 1 base, and 9 bases lay in between.

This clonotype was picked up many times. The CDR3 sequence is CASSSGRKAFF. In nucleotides, the CDR3 is TGTGCCAGCAGCTCAGGGAGGAAAGCTTTCTTT. V and J are TRBV7-2 and TRBJ1-1; D might be TRBD1 (5 bases). The CDR3 sequence is 11 residues long. Germline V lookup: CDR1 SGHTA, CDR2 FQGNSA. The ends were cut back, 4 bases at V and 9 bases at J, with 9 bases in the middle.

The CDR3 DNA reads as TGTGCCAGCAGCTCACGGCCCTTCACCGGGGAGCTGTTTTTT. Translated, it gives CASSSRPFTGELFF. The chain links TRBV9 to TRBJ2-2; D remains unclear. Trimming pared 4 bases from V and 4 bases from J, leaving 11 bases between. The CDR3 sequence is 14 residues long. Germline V gene data show CDR1 as SGDLS and CDR2 as YYNGEE.

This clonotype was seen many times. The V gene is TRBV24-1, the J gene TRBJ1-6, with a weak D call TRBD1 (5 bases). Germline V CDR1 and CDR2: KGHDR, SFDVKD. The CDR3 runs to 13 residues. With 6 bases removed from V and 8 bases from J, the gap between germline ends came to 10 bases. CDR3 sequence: CATSPDKYSPLHF. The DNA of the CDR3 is TGTGCCACCAGTCCGGACAAGTATTCACCCCTCCACTTT.

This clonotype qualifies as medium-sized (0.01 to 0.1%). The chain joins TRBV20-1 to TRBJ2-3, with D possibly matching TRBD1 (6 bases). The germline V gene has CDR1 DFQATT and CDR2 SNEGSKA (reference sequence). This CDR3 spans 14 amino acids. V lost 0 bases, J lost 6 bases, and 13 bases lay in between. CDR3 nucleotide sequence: TGCAGTGCTAGAGATAAACAGGGCAGTGATACGCAGTATTTT. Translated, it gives CSARDKQGSDTQYF.

CDR3 region: CASSPGEAGVWTEAFF. The CDR3 DNA reads as TGTGCCAGCAGCCCCGGGGAGGCAGGGGTTTGGACTGAAGCTTTCTTT. The V and J genes are TRBV7-9 and TRBJ1-1, with a tentative D call TRBD1 (6 bases). V lost 5 bases and J lost 5, with 21 bases in between. The CDR3 consists of 16 residues. CDR1 is SEHNR and CDR2 is FQNEAQ in the germline V gene (reference sequence).

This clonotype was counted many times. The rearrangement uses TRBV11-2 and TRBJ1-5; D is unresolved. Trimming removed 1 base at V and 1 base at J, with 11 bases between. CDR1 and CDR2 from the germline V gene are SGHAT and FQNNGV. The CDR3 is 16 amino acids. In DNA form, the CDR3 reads TGTGCCAGCAGCTTAGGTAGGGCCGAGAGCAATCAGCCCCAGCATTTT. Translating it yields CASSLGRAESNQPQHF.

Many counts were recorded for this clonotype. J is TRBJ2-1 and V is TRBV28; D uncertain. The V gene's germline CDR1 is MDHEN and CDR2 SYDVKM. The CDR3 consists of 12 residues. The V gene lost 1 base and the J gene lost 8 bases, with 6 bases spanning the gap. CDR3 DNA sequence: TGTGCCAGCAGTTTATACGGTTATGAGCAGTTCTTC. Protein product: CASSLYGYEQFF. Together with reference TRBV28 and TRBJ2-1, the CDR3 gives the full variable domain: DVKVTQSSRYLVKRTGEKVFLECVQDMDHENMFWYRQDPGLGLRLIYFSYDVKMKEKGDIPEGYSVSREKKERFSLILESASTNQTSMYLCASSLYGYEQFFGPGTRLTVL.

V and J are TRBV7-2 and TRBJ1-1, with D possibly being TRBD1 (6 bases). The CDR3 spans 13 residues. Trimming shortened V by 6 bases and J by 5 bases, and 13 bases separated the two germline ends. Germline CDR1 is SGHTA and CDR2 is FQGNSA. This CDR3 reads CASSGGRGTEAFF. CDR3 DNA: TGTGCCAGCAGTGGGGGGCGAGGTACTGAAGCTTTCTTT.

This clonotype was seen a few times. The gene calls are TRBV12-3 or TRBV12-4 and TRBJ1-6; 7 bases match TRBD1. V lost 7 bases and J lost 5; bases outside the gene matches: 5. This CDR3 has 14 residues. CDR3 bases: TGTGCCAGCACCTTGGGACAGAATAATTCACCCCTCCACTTT. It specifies CASTLGQNNSPLHF.

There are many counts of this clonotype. The CDR3 reads CASSYGQGEGNEQFF. The CDR3 coding sequence is TGTGCCAGCAGTTATGGGCAGGGTGAGGGCAATGAGCAGTTCTTC. The chain joins TRBV6-2 or TRBV6-3 to TRBJ2-1; D may match TRBD1 or TRBD2 (5 bases each). The CDR3 covers 15 residues. CDR1 is MNHEY, CDR2 SVGEGT, per germline. Trimming cost V 3 bases and J 6 bases, with 15 bases left between them.

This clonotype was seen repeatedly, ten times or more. DNA of the CDR3: TGTGCCAGCAGCTTAGCAGGGCTAGCTTCCGGGGAGCTGTTTTTT. Translation gives CASSLAGLASGELFF. V gene TRBV7-2 combines with J gene TRBJ2-2; a weak D match, TRBD2 (5 bases). The V end was cut by 0 bases, the J end by 6 bases, with 11 bases between. Germline-derived CDR1 and CDR2 are SGHTA and FQGNSA. The CDR3 is made up of 15 amino acids.

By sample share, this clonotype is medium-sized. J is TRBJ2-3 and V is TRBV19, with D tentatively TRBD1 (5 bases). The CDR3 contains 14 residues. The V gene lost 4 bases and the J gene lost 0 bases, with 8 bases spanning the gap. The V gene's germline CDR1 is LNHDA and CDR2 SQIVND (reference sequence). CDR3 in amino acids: CASSTRTSTDTQYF. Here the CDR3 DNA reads TGTGCCAGTAGTACACGGACAAGCACAGATACGCAGTATTTT.

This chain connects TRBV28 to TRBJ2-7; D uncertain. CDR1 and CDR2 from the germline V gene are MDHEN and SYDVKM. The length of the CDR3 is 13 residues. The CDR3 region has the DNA TGTGTTCGTATTGGGGTGGGTTCCTACGAGCAGTACTTC. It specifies CVRIGVGSYEQYF.

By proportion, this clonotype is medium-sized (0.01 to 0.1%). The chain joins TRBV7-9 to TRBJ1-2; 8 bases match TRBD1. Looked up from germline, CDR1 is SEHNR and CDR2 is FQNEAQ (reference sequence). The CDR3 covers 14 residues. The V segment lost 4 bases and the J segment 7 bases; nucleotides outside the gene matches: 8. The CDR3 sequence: CASSSGQGLAGYTF. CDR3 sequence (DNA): TGTGCCAGCAGCTCCGGACAGGGTCTGGCTGGCTACACCTTC.

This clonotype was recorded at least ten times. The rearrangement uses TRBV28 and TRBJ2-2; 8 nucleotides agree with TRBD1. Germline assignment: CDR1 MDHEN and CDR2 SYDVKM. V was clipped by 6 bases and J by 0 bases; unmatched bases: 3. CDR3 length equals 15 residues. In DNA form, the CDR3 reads TGTGCCAGCAGGGTACAGGGGGCGAACACCGGGGAGCTGTTTTTT. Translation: CASRVQGANTGELFF.

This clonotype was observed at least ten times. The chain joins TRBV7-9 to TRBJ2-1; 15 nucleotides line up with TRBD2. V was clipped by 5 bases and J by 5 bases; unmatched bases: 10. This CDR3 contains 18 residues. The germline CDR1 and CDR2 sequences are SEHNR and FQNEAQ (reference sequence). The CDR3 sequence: CASSPGTSGRRGHNEQFF. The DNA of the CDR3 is TGTGCCAGCAGCCCCGGGACTAGCGGGAGGAGGGGCCACAATGAGCAGTTCTTC.

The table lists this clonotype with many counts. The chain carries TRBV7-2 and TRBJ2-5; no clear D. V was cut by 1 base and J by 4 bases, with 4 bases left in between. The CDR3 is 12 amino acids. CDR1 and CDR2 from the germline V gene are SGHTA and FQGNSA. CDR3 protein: CASSLDRETQYF. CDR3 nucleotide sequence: TGTGCCAGCAGCTTAGACAGAGAGACCCAGTACTTC.

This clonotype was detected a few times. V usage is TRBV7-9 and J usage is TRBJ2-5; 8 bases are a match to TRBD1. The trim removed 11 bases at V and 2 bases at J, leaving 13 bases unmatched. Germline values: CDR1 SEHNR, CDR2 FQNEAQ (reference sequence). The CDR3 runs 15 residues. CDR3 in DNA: TGTGCCCCCAGCGTCGGGACAGGAGGACAAGAGACCCAGTACTTC. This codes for CAPSVGTGGQETQYF.

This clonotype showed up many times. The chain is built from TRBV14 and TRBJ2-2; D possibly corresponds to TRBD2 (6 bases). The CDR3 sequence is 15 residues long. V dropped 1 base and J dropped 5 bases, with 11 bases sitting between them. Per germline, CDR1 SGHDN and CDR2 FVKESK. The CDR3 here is CASSQAYGRTGELFF. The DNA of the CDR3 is TGTGCCAGCAGCCAAGCGTATGGGAGGACCGGGGAGCTGTTTTTT.

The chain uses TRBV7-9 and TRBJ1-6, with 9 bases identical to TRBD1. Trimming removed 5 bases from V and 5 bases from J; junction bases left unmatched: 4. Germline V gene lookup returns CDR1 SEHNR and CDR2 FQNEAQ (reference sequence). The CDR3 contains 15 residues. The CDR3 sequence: CASSVGQGNNSPLHF. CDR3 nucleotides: TGTGCCAGCAGCGTCGGACAGGGGAATAATTCACCCCTCCACTTT. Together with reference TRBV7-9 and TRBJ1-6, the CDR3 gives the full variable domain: DTGVSQNPRHKITKRGQNVTFRCDPISEHNRLYWYRQTLGQGPEFLTYFQNEAQLEKSRLLSDRFSAERPKGSFSTLEIQRTEQGDSAMYLCASSVGQGNNSPLHFGNGTRLTVT.